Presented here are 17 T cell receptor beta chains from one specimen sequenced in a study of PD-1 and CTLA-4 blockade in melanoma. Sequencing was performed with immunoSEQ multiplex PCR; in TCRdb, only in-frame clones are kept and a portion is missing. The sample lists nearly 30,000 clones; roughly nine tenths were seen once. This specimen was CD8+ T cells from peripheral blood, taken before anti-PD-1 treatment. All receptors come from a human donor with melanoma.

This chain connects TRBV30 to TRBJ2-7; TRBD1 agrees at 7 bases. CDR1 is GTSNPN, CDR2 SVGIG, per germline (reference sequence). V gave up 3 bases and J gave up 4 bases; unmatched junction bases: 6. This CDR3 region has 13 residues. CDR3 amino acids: CAWSPGTAYEQYF. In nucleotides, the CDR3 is TGTGCCTGGAGCCCCGGGACAGCGTACGAGCAGTACTTC.

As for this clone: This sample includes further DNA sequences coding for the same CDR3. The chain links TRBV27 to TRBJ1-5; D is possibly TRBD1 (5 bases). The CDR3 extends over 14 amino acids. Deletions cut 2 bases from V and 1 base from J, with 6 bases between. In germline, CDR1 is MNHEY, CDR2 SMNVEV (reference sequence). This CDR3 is CASSLRGSNQPQHF. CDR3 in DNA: TGTGCCAGCAGTTTACGGGGGAGCAATCAGCCCCAGCATTTT.

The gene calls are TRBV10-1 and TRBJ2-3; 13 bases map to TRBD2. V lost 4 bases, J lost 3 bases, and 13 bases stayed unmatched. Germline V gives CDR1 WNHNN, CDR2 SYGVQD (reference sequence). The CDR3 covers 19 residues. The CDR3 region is CASSGLPTSGGQGTDTQYF. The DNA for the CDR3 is TGCGCCAGCAGTGGCCTCCCGACTAGCGGGGGGCAAGGGACAGATACGCAGTATTTT.

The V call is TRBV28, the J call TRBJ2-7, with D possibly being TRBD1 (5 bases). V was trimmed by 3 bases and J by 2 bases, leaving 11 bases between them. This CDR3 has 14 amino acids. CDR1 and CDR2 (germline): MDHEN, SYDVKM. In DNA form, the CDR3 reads TGTGCCAGCAGTTTGAAAGGGGTTGCCTACGAGCAGTACTTC. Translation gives CASSLKGVAYEQYF.

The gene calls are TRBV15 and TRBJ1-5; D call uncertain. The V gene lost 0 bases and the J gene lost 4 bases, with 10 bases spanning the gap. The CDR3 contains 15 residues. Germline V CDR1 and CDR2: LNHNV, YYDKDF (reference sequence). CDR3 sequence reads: CATSRDNTVNQPQHF. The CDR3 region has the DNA TGTGCCACCAGCAGAGATAACACAGTAAATCAGCCCCAGCATTTT.

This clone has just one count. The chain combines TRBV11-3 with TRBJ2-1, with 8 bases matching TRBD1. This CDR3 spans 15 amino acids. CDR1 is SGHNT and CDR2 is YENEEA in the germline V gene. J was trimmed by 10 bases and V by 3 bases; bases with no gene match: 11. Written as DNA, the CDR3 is TGTGCCAGCAGCTTCGGGGAGACAGGGGTGACCGAGCAGTTCTTC. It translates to CASSFGETGVTEQFF.

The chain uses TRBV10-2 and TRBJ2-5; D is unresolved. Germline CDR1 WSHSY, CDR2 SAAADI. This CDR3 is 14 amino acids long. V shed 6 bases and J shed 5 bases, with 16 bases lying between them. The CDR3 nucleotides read TGCGCCAGCAGCATTTATGTCTCGGGCGAGACCCAGTACTTC. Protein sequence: CASSIYVSGETQYF.

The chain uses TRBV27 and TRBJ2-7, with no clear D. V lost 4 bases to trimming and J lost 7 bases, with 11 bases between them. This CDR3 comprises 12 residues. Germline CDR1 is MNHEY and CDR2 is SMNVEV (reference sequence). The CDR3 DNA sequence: TGTGCCAGCAGTTCCGTTTCTCGAGAGCAGTACTTC. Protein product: CASSSVSREQYF.

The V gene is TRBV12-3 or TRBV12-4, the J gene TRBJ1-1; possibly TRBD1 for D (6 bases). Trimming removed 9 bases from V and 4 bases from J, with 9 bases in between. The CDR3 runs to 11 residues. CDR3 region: CASRGATEAFF. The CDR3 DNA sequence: TGTGCCAGTAGGGGGGCCACTGAAGCTTTCTTT.

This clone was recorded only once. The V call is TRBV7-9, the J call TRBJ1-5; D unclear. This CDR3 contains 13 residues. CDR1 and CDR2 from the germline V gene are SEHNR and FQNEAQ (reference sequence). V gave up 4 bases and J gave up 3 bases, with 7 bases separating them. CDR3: CASSSDPNQPQHF. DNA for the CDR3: TGTGCCAGCAGCTCGGACCCCAATCAGCCCCAGCATTTT.

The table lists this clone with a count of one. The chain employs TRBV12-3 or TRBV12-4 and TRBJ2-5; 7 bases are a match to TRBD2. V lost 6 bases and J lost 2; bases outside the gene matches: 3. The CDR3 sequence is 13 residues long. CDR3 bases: TGTGCCAGCAGGGCGGGAGTTCAAGAGACCCAGTACTTC. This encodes CASRAGVQETQYF.

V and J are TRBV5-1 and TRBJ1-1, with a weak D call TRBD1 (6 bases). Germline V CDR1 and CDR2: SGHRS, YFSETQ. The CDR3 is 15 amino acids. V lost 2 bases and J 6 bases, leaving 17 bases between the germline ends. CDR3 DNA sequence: TGCGCCAGCAGCTTCGAGAGGGGGGAGGACTCTGAAGCTTTCTTT. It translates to CASSFERGEDSEAFF. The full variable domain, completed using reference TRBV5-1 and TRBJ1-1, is KAGVTQTPRYLIKTRGQQVTLSCSPISGHRSVSWYQQTPGQGLQFLFEYFSETQRNKGNFPGRFSGRQFSNSRSEMNVSTLELGDSALYLCASSFERGEDSEAFFGQGTRLTVV.

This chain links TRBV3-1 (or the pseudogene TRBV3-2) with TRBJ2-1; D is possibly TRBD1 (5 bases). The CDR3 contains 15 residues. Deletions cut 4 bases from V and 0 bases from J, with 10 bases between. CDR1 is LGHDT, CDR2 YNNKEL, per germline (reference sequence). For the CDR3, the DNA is TGTGCCAGCAGCCCCCTGGGGCCCTCCTACAATGAGCAGTTCTTC. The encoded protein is CASSPLGPSYNEQFF.

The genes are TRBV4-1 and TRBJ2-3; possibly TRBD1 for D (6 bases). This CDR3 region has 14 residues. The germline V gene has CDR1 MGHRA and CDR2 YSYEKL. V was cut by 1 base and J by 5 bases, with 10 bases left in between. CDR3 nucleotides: TGCGCCAGCAGCCAAGCCCAGGGGTTAGATACGCAGTATTTT. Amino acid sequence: CASSQAQGLDTQYF.

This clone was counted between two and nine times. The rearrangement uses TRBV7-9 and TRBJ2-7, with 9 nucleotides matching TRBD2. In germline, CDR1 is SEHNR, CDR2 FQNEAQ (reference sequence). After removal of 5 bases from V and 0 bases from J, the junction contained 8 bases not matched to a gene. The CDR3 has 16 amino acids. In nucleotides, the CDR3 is TGTGCCAGCAGCGCAGCTCTAGCGGGGAGCTCCTACGAGCAGTACTTC. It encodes CASSAALAGSSYEQYF.

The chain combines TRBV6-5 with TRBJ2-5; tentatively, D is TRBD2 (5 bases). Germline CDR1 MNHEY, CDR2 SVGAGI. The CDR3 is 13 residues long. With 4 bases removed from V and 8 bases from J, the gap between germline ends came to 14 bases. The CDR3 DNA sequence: TGTGCCAGCAGTTCCGCCCTTCGGGGAACCCAGTACTTC. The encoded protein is CASSSALRGTQYF.

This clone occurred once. CDR3 region: CASSEASSNNEQFF. The CDR3 nucleotides read TGTGCCAGCAGTGAAGCGTCTAGCAACAATGAGCAGTTCTTC. V gene TRBV2 combines with J gene TRBJ2-1; possible D gene TRBD2, 5 bases. Germline assignment: CDR1 SNHLY and CDR2 FYNNEI. The V gene lost 0 bases and the J gene lost 5 bases, with 8 bases spanning the gap. The CDR3 is 14 residues long.